Listed below are T cell receptor beta chains from one sample, sequenced in a study of regulatory T cells in long-lasting Graves disease. TCRdb re-derived calls from the multiplex PCR reads in MiXCR, one entry per CDR3 protein. The sample lists under 500,000 distinct CDR3 sequences; roughly 17% were seen once. In addition, the sample was reused for a study of T cells in Graves' hyperthyroidism and ophthalmopathy.

The starting material was peripheral blood mononuclear cells (PBMCs), obtained at new diagnosis, from a patient treated with antithyroid drugs. These receptors all come from a woman in her 30s with Graves disease. The CDR3 runs from the conserved cysteine through the conserved F or W. The D gene is left open where the match is weak. Clone size is given for some rows only: seen once, a few or many times, or a class if the clone is expanded.

length	V	J	D	size	CDR3	DNA
13	TRBV12-3/TRBV12-4	TRBJ2-7	-	-	CASRIGSTYEQYF	TGTGCCAGCAGAATTGGATCCACCTACGAGCAGTACTTC
17	TRBV6-5	TRBJ2-1	TRBD2	many	CASSFTSDPSSYNEQFF	TGTGCCAGCAGTTTCACTAGCGACCCAAGCTCCTACAATGAGCAGTTCTTC
13	TRBV10-3	TRBJ1-2	TRBD1	few	CAISHLDRAGYTF	TGTGCCATCAGTCACTTGGACAGGGCGGGCTACACCTTC
14	TRBV12-3/TRBV12-4	TRBJ2-5	-	-	CASSARDSQGTQYF	TGTGCCAGCAGCGCAAGGGACTCCCAAGGGACCCAGTACTTC
14	TRBV28	TRBJ2-3	TRBD1	many	CAVRPGQADDTQYF	TGTGCCGTGAGACCGGGACAGGCCGACGATACGCAGTATTTT
13	TRBV14	TRBJ1-6	-	-	CASTPDYNSPLHF	TGTGCCAGCACACCGGATTATAATTCACCCCTCCACTTT
14	TRBV6-1	TRBJ2-1	-	-	CASRELGLYNEQFF	TGTGCCAGCAGAGAGTTGGGTCTCTACAATGAGCAGTTCTTC
12	TRBV3-1	TRBJ2-7	-	many	CASSRADYEQYF	TGTGCCAGCAGCCGGGCGGACTACGAGCAGTACTTC
14	TRBV12-3/TRBV12-4	TRBJ2-1	-	many	CASSPTRDYNEQFF	TGTGCCAGCAGTCCGACTAGAGATTACAATGAGCAGTTCTTC
14	TRBV18	TRBJ2-7	TRBD1	many	CASSQGTGGPEQYF	TGTGCCAGCTCACAAGGGACAGGGGGCCCCGAGCAGTACTTC
17	TRBV5-1	TRBJ2-6	-	-	CASSLTTGPPGANVLTF	TGCGCCAGCAGCTTAACAACCGGGCCCCCTGGGGCCAACGTCCTGACTTTC
13	TRBV29-1	TRBJ2-7	TRBD2	few	CSALRGGSYEQYF	TGCAGCGCCCTCCGGGGGGGGTCCTACGAGCAGTACTTC
13	TRBV30	TRBJ2-5	-	many	CAWSDRERETQYF	TGTGCCTGGAGTGATCGGGAGCGGGAGACCCAGTACTTC